This T cell receptor (beta chain) derives from a study of blood T cell repertoires in COVID-19. On the study more broadly: Specimens from acute and convalescent COVID-19 originated in the United States, Italy and Spain. Sources were T cells, B-cell-depleted T cells, or PBMCs; the material itself was cDNA or gDNA.

Germline CDR1 is LGHNA and CDR2 is YNFKEQ. CDR3 length: 15 residues. In the authors' workflow: Amplified reference gene primers provided the basis for estimating nucleated cell counts. Data came from immunoSEQ multiplex PCR; TCRdb stores just in-frame clones and leaves some out. D and trimming were read from the DNA, whereas the V and J calls and clone size are those reported in that table. The sample yields 90,000 to 100,000 clones, 70% to 90% seen once. In the case of this clone: The junction and the germline gene differ at one end; a read error may be behind it.

This TCR came from a man between 70 and 80 years old with acute or convalescent COVID-19. This chain links TRBV4-2 with TRBJ1-3; D may be TRBD1 (6 bases). What was sequenced was peripheral blood. CDR3 bases: TGTGCCAGCCGCCAGGGGAGGTTCTCTGGAAACACCATATATTTT. Its translation: CASRQGRFSGNTIYF.